This is a list of T cell receptor beta chains from one sample in a study of T cell repertoires in aging, cancer and after chemotherapy. From the multiplex PCR reads, TCRdb called clonotypes with MiXCR, one entry per CDR3 protein. Of some 2,400 distinct CDR3 sequences in the sample, about half are singletons; the top ten hold roughly 6%. The specimen sequenced was blood. The receptors were gathered from a human donor with a blood cancer. The CDR3 runs from the conserved cysteine through the conserved F or W. Each record gives: D gene, clone size, V gene, CDR3 length, J gene, CDR3 DNA, CDR3 protein. A D gene is named only where the DNA matches it firmly. Not every row has a clone size; where given, it reads once, few, many or a size class.

>NA|NA|TRBV15|16|TRBJ2-3
TGTGCCACCAGCAGAGGGTGGGATGCTAGCACAGATACGCAGTATTTT
CATSRGWDASTDTQYF
>NA|NA|TRBV19|14|TRBJ2-3
TGTGCCAGTAGTACGCAGGGGATCTCAGATACGCAGTATTTT
CASSTQGISDTQYF
>NA|NA|TRBV6-5|16|TRBJ2-6
TGTGCCAGCAGTTATAAAGAGCTCTCTGGGGCCAACGTCCTGACTTTC
CASSYKELSGANVLTF
>NA|NA|TRBV6-1|14|TRBJ1-5
TGTGCCAGCAGTGAAGCGGTGGGGAATCAGCCCCAGCATTTT
CASSEAVGNQPQHF
>NA|NA|TRBV5-1|13|TRBJ1-2
TGTGCCAGCAGCACCCCGGGGAGCTATGGCTACACCTTC
CASSTPGSYGYTF
>NA|few|TRBV6-1|12|TRBJ1-1
TGTGCCACCCTGACACCGGGCACTGAAGCTTTCTTT
CATLTPGTEAFF
>NA|NA|TRBV20-1|15|TRBJ2-5
TGCAGTGCTAGCCCGGGGCAGTACGCTCAAGAGACCCAGTACTTC
CSASPGQYAQETQYF
>NA|few|TRBV6-2/TRBV6-3|13|TRBJ2-1
TGTGCCAGCAGTTATGTCGAATACAATGAGCAGTTCTTC
CASSYVEYNEQFF
>TRBD1|few|TRBV30|12|TRBJ1-2
TGTGCCTGGAGTTATCTGGACAGGGGCAACACCTTC
CAWSYLDRGNTF
>TRBD2|NA|TRBV25-1|20|TRBJ2-5
TGTGCCAGCAGTGAACGACCCGGGACTACTACTAGCTCGTACCAAGAGACCCAGTACTTC
CASSERPGTTTSSYQETQYF
>NA|once|TRBV11-1|15|TRBJ2-7
TGTGCCAGCAGCTTGGCGTGGAGATTGATGGACGAGCAGTACTTC
CASSLAWRLMDEQYF
>NA|NA|TRBV5-5|14|TRBJ2-3
TGTGCCAGCAGCTCAGGGACCGGCGGAAATACGCAGTATTTT
CASSSGTGGNTQYF
>NA|once|TRBV5-6|16|TRBJ2-1
TGTGCCAGCAGCTTGGAGGCAGGGCTCTTCTACAATGAGCAGTTCTTC
CASSLEAGLFYNEQFF
>NA|NA|TRBV29-1|14|TRBJ2-3
TGCAGCGTCAAGGTCCCCCCCGGGGCAGATACGCAGTATTTT
CSVKVPPGADTQYF
>NA|NA|TRBV20-1|15|TRBJ1-6
TGCAGTGCTAGGCCCAGGGGCGCCTATAATTCACCCCTCCACTTT
CSARPRGAYNSPLHF
>NA|NA|TRBV12-3/TRBV12-4|13|TRBJ1-6
TGTGCCAGCAGTCGGACGAGCCATTCACTCCTCCACTTT
CASSRTSHSLLHF
>TRBD1|few|TRBV12-3/TRBV12-4|14|TRBJ1-2
TGTGCCAGCAGGGCAGGGGGCGCGAACTATGGCTACACCTTC
CASRAGGANYGYTF
>TRBD1|few|TRBV6-5|13|TRBJ1-2
TGTGCCAGCAGGTCAGGGGGGAACTATGGCTACACCTTC
CASRSGGNYGYTF
>NA|NA|TRBV20-1|15|TRBJ2-7
TGCAGTGCTCAGCTCAATAGGCAGGGGATCTACGAGCAGTACTTC
CSAQLNRQGIYEQYF
>TRBD1|NA|TRBV12-3/TRBV12-4|16|TRBJ2-2
TGTGCCAGCAGTTTAGATGGTACAGGGGATCCCGGGGAGCTGTTTTTT
CASSLDGTGDPGELFF
>NA|NA|TRBV6-5|14|TRBJ1-6
TGTGCCAGCAGTTACGGCGGGGAGGATTCACCCCTCCACTTT
CASSYGGEDSPLHF
>NA|once|TRBV5-6|16|TRBJ2-7
TGTGCCAGCAGCTTAGTCGATTCGGGTCTAGCCTACGAGCAGTACTTC
CASSLVDSGLAYEQYF
>NA|few|TRBV6-5|13|TRBJ1-2
TGTGCCAGCAGTTACGGCGTAAACTATGGCTACACCTTC
CASSYGVNYGYTF
>TRBD1|NA|TRBV12-3/TRBV12-4|15|TRBJ1-2
TGTGCCACCGGCGGGACAGGGGCCCGAGGCTATGGCTACACCTTC
CATGGTGARGYGYTF
>TRBD2|NA|TRBV6-5|16|TRBJ2-5
TGTGCCAGCAGTGAAGTAGATAGCGGGGGACAAGAGACCCAGTACTTC
CASSEVDSGGQETQYF
>NA|few|TRBV12-3/TRBV12-4|12|TRBJ2-3
TGTGCCAGCAGTTTGGGGGTATATACGCAGTATTTT
CASSLGVYTQYF
>TRBD2|few|TRBV7-2|18|TRBJ2-5
TGTGCCAGCAGCCACACTAGCGGGGGGTCCGGTGGGCAAGAGACCCAGTACTTC
CASSHTSGGSGGQETQYF
>NA|NA|TRBV6-5|15|TRBJ1-1
TGTGCCAGCAGTTCGGGGTATCGGACGACCACTGAAGCTTTCTTT
CASSSGYRTTTEAFF
>NA|few|TRBV6-5|14|TRBJ2-7
TGTGCCAGCAGTGTGACATATAGCTCCTACGAGCAGTACTTC
CASSVTYSSYEQYF
>TRBD1|few|TRBV6-5|13|TRBJ1-2
TGTGCCAGCGCGGGACAGAAAGTGGACGGCTACACCTTC
CASAGQKVDGYTF
>NA|NA|TRBV20-1|13|TRBJ1-2
TGCAGTGCTAGCGGTGGGCGTCCGGGGGGCTACACCTTC
CSASGGRPGGYTF
>TRBD2|NA|TRBV12-3/TRBV12-4|15|TRBJ2-7
TGTGCCAGCAGTTCCGTGCGGGGGGGGTCCGGCGAGCAGTACTTC
CASSSVRGGSGEQYF
>TRBD2|NA|TRBV18|16|TRBJ2-7
TGTGCCAGCTCACCCTTACTAGCGGGGAGCTCCTACGAGCAGTACTTC
CASSPLLAGSSYEQYF
>NA|NA|TRBV6-2/TRBV6-3|13|TRBJ1-3
TGTGCCAGCAGCGAGGGGTCTGGAAACACCATATATTTT
CASSEGSGNTIYF
>NA|NA|TRBV30|13|TRBJ2-5
TGTGCCAGTAGTATCGACAGGCAAGAGACCCAGTACTTC
CASSIDRQETQYF